The sequence of this T cell receptor (beta chain) was determined in a study of shared clonotypes between healthy human individuals. Across the study: Three CD4 naive, three CD4 memory, two CD8 naive and one CD8 memory plate were used per donor.

The ends were cut back, 0 bases at V and 3 bases at J, with 15 bases in the middle. Per germline, CDR1 ENHRY and CDR2 SYGVKD. The CDR3 consists of 17 residues. The method was immunoSEQ multiplex PCR; TCRdb's version includes in-frame clones alone and lacks a portion of them. Among about 1.5 million clones listed, about 96% were seen once. The TCR originated in a young man in good health. Sequences were obtained from naive CD4+ T cells sorted from blood. Subset indicated: CD45RA+ positively selected. The V gene is TRBV10-3, the J gene TRBJ2-1; D is possibly TRBD1 (5 bases). The CDR3 is CAISESGVGAGYNEQFF. The CDR3 DNA reads as TGTGCCATCAGTGAGTCAGGGGTGGGTGCCGGCTACAATGAGCAGTTCTTC.